These T cell receptor beta chains were read from a single sample in a study of blood T cell repertoires in COVID-19. Profiled with immunoSEQ multiplex PCR; TCRdb holds only in-frame clones, not every one. The sample holds 84,000 or so clones; around 82% are singletons and the top ten take more than 1%. Sample: peripheral blood. These receptors were obtained from a woman of 80 years or more with acute or convalescent COVID-19. Each CDR3 is given with its conserved first and last residue. A D gene is named only where the DNA matches it firmly. Rows give clone size only sometimes, using once, few, many, or a class for an expanded clone.

j_call d_call v_call clone_size cdr3_aa cdr3_nt
TRBJ1-6 NA TRBV6-5 NA CASKGVGVSPLHF TGTGCCAGCAAAGGGGTAGGAGTTTCACCCCTCCACTTT
TRBJ1-4 TRBD1 TRBV9 once CASSVEKDRSGAHNEKLFF TGTGCCAGCAGCGTAGAAAAGGACAGGTCGGGGGCACATAATGAAAAACTGTTTTTT
TRBJ2-7 TRBD2 TRBV5-1 NA CASSEGTSWEQYF TGCGCCAGCAGCGAGGGGACTAGCTGGGAGCAGTACTTC
TRBJ2-7 NA TRBV14 once CASSQGKVLRDEQYF TGTGCCAGCAGCCAAGGAAAAGTCTTGAGGGACGAGCAGTACTTC
TRBJ2-7 TRBD2 TRBV6-6 NA CARLSGRSPYEQYF TGTGCCAGACTAAGCGGGAGGTCCCCTTACGAGCAGTACTTC
TRBJ1-1 NA TRBV2 NA CASSSQERGTEAFF TGTGCCAGCAGTTCTCAGGAAAGGGGGACTGAAGCTTTCTTT
TRBJ1-6 TRBD1 TRBV7-2 NA CASSPIPGQGVIGSPLHF TGTGCCAGCAGCCCTATACCCGGACAGGGAGTGATTGGATCACCCCTCCACTTT
TRBJ2-7 NA TRBV19 NA CASSSGAENVYEQYF TGTGCCAGTAGTAGCGGGGCAGAGAACGTCTACGAGCAGTACTTC
TRBJ2-2 NA TRBV5-5 NA CASSLGDTGELFF TGTGCCAGCAGCTTGGGAGACACCGGGGAGCTGTTTTTT
TRBJ2-2 NA TRBV5-1 NA CASSSQQGSGGELFF TGCGCCAGCAGCTCTCAACAGGGTTCGGGCGGGGAGCTGTTTTTT
TRBJ1-1 NA TRBV3-1/TRBV3-2 NA CASSQGPLSEAFF TGTGCCAGCAGCCAAGGTCCCCTAAGTGAAGCTTTCTTT
TRBJ2-3 NA TRBV28 NA CASTRSPERTDTQYF TGTGCCAGCACCCGAAGCCCCGAGAGAACAGATACGCAGTATTTT
TRBJ2-2 TRBD1 TRBV7-9 few CASTGTGKAGELFF TGTGCCAGCACCGGGACAGGGAAGGCCGGGGAGCTGTTTTTT
TRBJ2-7 TRBD2 TRBV14 NA CASSQAGLAYFYEQYF TGTGCCAGCAGCCAAGCGGGACTAGCATACTTCTACGAGCAGTACTTC
TRBJ1-6 TRBD1 TRBV28 NA CASRGPGGYSPLHF TGTGCCAGCAGGGGGCCAGGGGGGTATTCACCCCTCCACTTT
TRBJ1-1 NA TRBV5-1 once CASSAGDGRWTEAFF TGCGCCAGCAGTGCAGGGGATGGTCGCTGGACTGAAGCTTTCTTT
TRBJ2-5 NA TRBV5-6 NA CASSSGERARETQYF TGTGCCAGCAGCTCGGGGGAGAGGGCCCGGGAGACCCAGTACTTC
TRBJ2-3 NA TRBV19 NA CASSIESGLHTQYF TGTGCCAGTAGTATAGAGAGCGGGCTCCATACGCAGTATTTT
TRBJ2-5 TRBD2 TRBV19 NA CASSSSGGTWETQYF TGTGCCAGTAGTTCGAGCGGGGGGACTTGGGAGACCCAGTACTTC
TRBJ1-2 NA TRBV3-1/TRBV3-2 NA CASSQPNPSQYGYTF TGTGCCAGCAGCCAACCCAATCCGAGCCAATATGGCTACACCTTC
TRBJ1-4 NA TRBV5-1 NA CASSLGGPDEKLFF TGCGCCAGCTCCCTTGGCGGGCCTGATGAAAAACTGTTTTTT
TRBJ1-4 NA TRBV11-2 few CASSLTEGRGEKLFF TGTGCCAGCAGCTTAACTGAAGGGCGGGGTGAAAAACTGTTTTTT
TRBJ2-7 NA TRBV5-4 NA CASSRGRDVDEQYF TGTGCCAGCAGCCGTGGGCGGGATGTGGACGAGCAGTACTTC
TRBJ1-2 NA TRBV19 NA CASSFSHGYTF TGTGCCAGTAGTTTCTCCCATGGCTACACCTTC